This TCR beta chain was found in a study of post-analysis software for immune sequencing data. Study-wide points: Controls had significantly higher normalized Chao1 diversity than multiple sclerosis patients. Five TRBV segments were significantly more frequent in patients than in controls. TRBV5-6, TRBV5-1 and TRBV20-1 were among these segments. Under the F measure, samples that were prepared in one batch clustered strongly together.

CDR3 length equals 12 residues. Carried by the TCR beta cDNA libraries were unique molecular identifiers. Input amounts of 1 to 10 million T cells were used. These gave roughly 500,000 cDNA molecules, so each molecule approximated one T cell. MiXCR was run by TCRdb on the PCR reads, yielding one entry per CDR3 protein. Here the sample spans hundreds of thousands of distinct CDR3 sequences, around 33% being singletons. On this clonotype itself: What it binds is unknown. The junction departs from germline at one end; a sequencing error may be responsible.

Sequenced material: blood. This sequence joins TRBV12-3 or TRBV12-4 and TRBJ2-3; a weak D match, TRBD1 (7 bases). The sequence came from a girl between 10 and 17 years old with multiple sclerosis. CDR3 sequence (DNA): TGTGCCAGCCAGGGGGGCACAGATGCGCAGTATTTT. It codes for CASQGGTDAQYF.